These 11 T cell receptor beta chains originate from one sample sequenced in a study of breast tumors, draining lymph nodes, adjacent tissues. A single record per CDR3 protein comes from TCRdb applying MiXCR to the multiplex PCR reads. Among 120,000 or so distinct CDR3 sequences listed, just under 20% were seen once. The lymph nodes were axillary draining lymph nodes from breast cancer patients. Sequenced material: axillary lymph node tissue. These receptors all stem from a female donor with breast cancer. Some clones in this sample may be carry-over from other donors' samples.

This clonotype has only a few counts. The J gene is TRBJ2-5, the V gene TRBV7-3, with 8 bases matching TRBD2. CDR1 is SGHTA, CDR2 FQGTGA, per germline. The V gene end was trimmed by 5 bases and the J gene end by 6 bases; junction bases not matched to a gene: 8. The CDR3 spans 14 residues. Written as DNA, the CDR3 is TGTGCCAGCAGCCTAGCGGGTGCCACAAAGACCCAGTACTTC. Translating gives CASSLAGATKTQYF. Using reference TRBV7-3 and TRBJ2-5 for the parts outside the CDR3, the full variable domain is GAGVSQTPSNKVTEKGKYVELRCDPISGHTALYWYRQSLGQGPEFLIYFQGTGAADDSGLPNDRFFAVRPEGSVSTLKIQRTERGDSAVYLCASSLAGATKTQYFGPGTRLLVL.

At least ten counts were recorded for this clonotype. A junction end diverges from the germline sequence, so it may reflect a read error. This chain joins TRBV7-7 and TRBJ2-3; D possibly corresponds to TRBD2 (5 bases). CDR3 length: 13 amino acids. CDR1 SSHAT and CDR2 FNYEAQ come from the germline V gene (reference sequence). The CDR3 sequence is CASSLSAADTQYF. For the CDR3, the DNA is TGTGCTAGCAGCCTTAGCGCCGCAGATACGCAGTATTTT.

This clonotype was detected ten times or more. The chain joins TRBV24-1 to TRBJ2-5; 10 nucleotides line up with TRBD2. V dropped 1 base and J dropped 4; count of bases not matched to a gene: 5. The CDR3 extends over 16 amino acids. Germline lookup yields CDR1 KGHDR and CDR2 SFDVKD. CDR3 loop: CATSDFRLAGAETQYF. The CDR3 DNA follows: TGTGCCACCAGTGATTTTCGGCTAGCGGGAGCAGAGACCCAGTACTTC.

This clonotype was detected ten times or more. This chain joins TRBV7-9 and TRBJ2-7; TRBD1 aligns across 11 bases. CDR3 size: 14 residues. After removal of 5 bases from V and 6 bases from J, the junction contained 6 bases not matched to a gene. The germline gives CDR1 SEHNR, CDR2 FQNEAQ (reference sequence). CDR3 sequence reads: CASSPGTGGIEQYF. For the CDR3, the DNA is TGTGCCAGCAGCCCCGGGACAGGGGGAATCGAGCAGTACTTC.

In this sample, this clonotype turned up many times. The chain couples TRBV20-1 to TRBJ2-5; 12 bases match TRBD2. The CDR3 contains 14 residues. J was trimmed by 2 bases and V by 5 bases; bases with no gene match: 3. In germline, CDR1 is DFQATT, CDR2 SNEGSKA (reference sequence). CDR3 nucleotides: TGCAGTGCTCTCGGACTAGCGGGGCAAGAGACCCAGTACTTC. Its protein is CSALGLAGQETQYF.

This clonotype was seen ten or more times. The chain recombines TRBV19 with TRBJ2-7; TRBD1 agrees at 9 bases. Germline V gives CDR1 LNHDA, CDR2 SQIVND (reference sequence). The ends lost 3 bases at V and 4 bases at J; junction bases unmatched: 10. The CDR3 has 16 amino acids. CDR3 sequence (DNA): TGTGCCAGTAGTATCGGTGAAACAGGGGGCGGGTACGAGCAGTACTTC. This sequence encodes CASSIGETGGGYEQYF.

V is TRBV9 and J is TRBJ1-1; no firm D call. The CDR3 consists of 13 residues. CDR1 and CDR2 from the germline V gene are SGDLS and YYNGEE. V lost 0 bases and J lost 4, with 7 bases in between. Here the CDR3 reads CASSVDSGTEAFF. CDR3 DNA sequence: TGTGCCAGCAGCGTAGACAGCGGCACTGAAGCTTTCTTT.

This clonotype was seen ten or more times. The chain is built from TRBV5-1 and TRBJ1-2; tentative D call: TRBD1 (5 bases). Germline loops: CDR1 SGHRS, CDR2 YFSETQ. The CDR3 contains 14 residues. V gave up 0 bases and J gave up 5 bases, with 11 bases separating them. CDR3 in amino acids: CASSLGGVGYGYTF. The DNA of the CDR3 is TGCGCCAGCAGCTTGGGAGGGGTTGGATATGGCTACACCTTC.

At least ten counts were recorded for this clonotype. The J gene is TRBJ2-3, the V gene TRBV10-1; D unclear. Germline V CDR1 and CDR2: WNHNN, SYGVQD (reference sequence). The CDR3 runs to 15 residues. Deletions cut 3 bases from V and 2 bases from J, with 12 bases between. Here the CDR3 reads CASSEISGNTDTQYF. DNA of the CDR3: TGCGCCAGCAGTGAAATCTCCGGAAACACAGATACGCAGTATTTT.

About this clonotype: This may stem from a read error, because a much larger clone lies one nucleotide away. The DNA for the CDR3 is TGTGCCAGCAGCGAAGGGACTAGCGGGCGCGCAGATACGCAGTATTTT. Translating gives CASSEGTSGRADTQYF. The rearrangement joins TRBV9 to TRBJ2-3, with 12 positions matching TRBD2. Germline V gene sequence: CDR1 SGDLS, CDR2 YYNGEE. V was pared by 3 bases and J by 4 bases, with 6 bases of the junction left unmatched. The CDR3 spans 16 residues.

This clonotype was observed at least ten times. The rearrangement joins TRBV28 to TRBJ1-4; D is unresolved. This CDR3 contains 12 residues. Trimming took off 6 bases at V and 8 bases at J, with 10 bases between the two ends. Germline V gene lookup returns CDR1 MDHEN and CDR2 SYDVKM. The CDR3 DNA follows: TGTGCCAGCAGCCAGCGACGCGAAAAACTGTTTTTT. It specifies CASSQRREKLFF.